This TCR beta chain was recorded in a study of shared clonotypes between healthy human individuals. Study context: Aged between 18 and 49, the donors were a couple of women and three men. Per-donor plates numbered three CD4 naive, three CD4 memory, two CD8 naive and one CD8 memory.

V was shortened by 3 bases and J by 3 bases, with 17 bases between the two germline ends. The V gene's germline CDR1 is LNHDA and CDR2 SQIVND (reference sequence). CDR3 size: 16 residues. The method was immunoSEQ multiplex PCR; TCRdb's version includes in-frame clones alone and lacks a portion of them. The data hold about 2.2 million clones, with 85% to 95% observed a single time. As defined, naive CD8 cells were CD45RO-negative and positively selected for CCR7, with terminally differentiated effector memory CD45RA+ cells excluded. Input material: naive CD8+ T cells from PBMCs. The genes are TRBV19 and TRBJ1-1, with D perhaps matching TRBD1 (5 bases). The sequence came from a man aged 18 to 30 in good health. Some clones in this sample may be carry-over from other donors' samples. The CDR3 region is CASSIVGQEGYTEAFF. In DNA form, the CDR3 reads TGTGCCAGTAGTATCGTGGGGCAAGAGGGGTACACTGAAGCTTTCTTT.